This record looks at one T cell receptor beta chain sequence and its context. A multiplex PCR was run with 60 Vbeta primers and 13 Jbeta primers. Some clones are missing from TCRdb's copy, which holds only in-frame ones; the method was immunoSEQ multiplex PCR. The profile shows approximately 130,000 clones, approximately 80% of them singletons. V was pared by 0 bases and J by 8 bases, with 10 bases of the junction left unmatched. From germline, CDR1 is SGDLS and CDR2 YYNGEE. The CDR3 contains 16 residues. The data are from a study of cytomegalovirus exposure and HLA in healthy donors. The V call is TRBV9, the J call TRBJ2-1; the match to TRBD1 covers 8 bases. Sequences were obtained from PBMCs. This clonotype was obtained from a woman aged 40 to 50 in good health and CMV-seropositive. This chain's CDR3 is CASSVGLAGGLDEQFF. CDR3 nucleotide sequence: TGTGCCAGCAGCGTAGGGTTGGCAGGGGGCTTGGATGAGCAGTTCTTC.